These 2 T cell receptor beta chains share one sample of origin, sequenced in a study of CD8+CD57+ T cells in acquired aplastic anemia. The template used for profiling TCR beta VDJ and CDR3 was genomic DNA. TCRdb passed the reads through MiXCR, listing each CDR3 protein once. The top ten hold 40% to 55% of the sample, which has 200,000 or so distinct CDR3 sequences, about three fifths seen once. The specimen sequenced was sorted CD4+, CD8+, or CD8+CD57+ T cells (not recorded which) from PBMCs. These receptors were taken from a human donor with severe aplastic anemia or a healthy control (not recorded which).

This clonotype was seen only a few times. This chain connects TRBV28 to TRBJ2-1; TRBD1 aligns across 7 bases. V gave up 6 bases and J gave up 2 bases; unmatched junction bases: 13. Germline V gene lookup returns CDR1 MDHEN and CDR2 SYDVKM. There are 17 residues in the CDR3. The CDR3 is CASSTTPTGRPYNEQFF. The CDR3 DNA reads as TGTGCCAGCAGCACCACCCCGACAGGGCGGCCCTACAATGAGCAGTTCTTC.

The J gene is TRBJ2-5, the V gene TRBV6-5; 7 positions agree with TRBD2. The CDR3 covers 12 residues. V lost 7 bases to trimming and J lost 2 bases; unmatched junction nucleotides: 1. Germline V lookup: CDR1 MNHEY, CDR2 SVGAGI. CDR3 in amino acids: CASKAGQETQYF. Written as DNA, the CDR3 is TGTGCCAGCAAAGCGGGGCAAGAGACCCAGTACTTC.